These T cell receptor beta chains were read from a single sample in a study of cytomegalovirus exposure and HLA in healthy donors. Repertoires were generated with immunoSEQ multiplex PCR, while TCRdb's copy carries only in-frame clones and drops some. Among approximately 65,000 clones listed, more than 95% were seen once. Sequenced sample: PBMCs. These receptors came from a man aged 18 to 35 in good health and CMV-seronegative. Both conserved end residues are trimmed from each CDR3. D genes are given only for firm matches.

TRBV7-8,TRBD1,TRBJ1-2,ASSPGTAPYGYT
TRBV2,-,TRBJ1-1,ASRWGQGTEAF
TRBV2,-,TRBJ1-4,ASRARGEKLF
TRBV18,-,TRBJ1-2,ASSPPTTGYGYT
TRBV19,-,TRBJ2-2,ASSMNTGELF
TRBV7-2,-,TRBJ2-1,ASSSLVAYNEQF
TRBV6-5,TRBD1,TRBJ1-4,ASTPGTANEKLF
TRBV5-1,TRBD1,TRBJ1-1,ASSLAGGQEKAF
TRBV6-1,TRBD1,TRBJ1-1,ASSEPGQVNTEAF
TRBV2,-,TRBJ1-1,ASSVGDMNTEAF
TRBV9,TRBD1,TRBJ1-5,ASSPGTGESPQH
TRBV5-4,TRBD2,TRBJ2-7,ASSLAGTSVGEQY
TRBV7-6,TRBD1,TRBJ2-5,ASTETGGPQETQY
TRBV6-6,-,TRBJ1-5,ASSYPGSNQPQH
TRBV6-5,TRBD1,TRBJ1-1,ASRLDRVGEAF
TRBV29-1,-,TRBJ2-3,SVPGTLGGTDTQY
TRBV12-5,-,TRBJ2-3,ASGLGVASRSTDTQY
TRBV27,-,TRBJ2-3,ASSFYSGKGTDTQY
TRBV7-8,TRBD1,TRBJ1-6,ASSFDRGPLYNSPLH
TRBV19,-,TRBJ2-3,ASSIDLWEVEDTQY
TRBV9,-,TRBJ1-1,ASTAGIATEAF
TRBV27,-,TRBJ1-1,ASSISENTEAF
TRBV12-5,-,TRBJ2-1,ARGGNRISYNEQF
TRBV7-3,TRBD1,TRBJ2-7,ASSLTGEEQY
TRBV4-2,-,TRBJ1-1,ASSQEGGGGGEAF
TRBV5-1,TRBD2,TRBJ2-4,ASSFGTSGILAKNIQY
TRBV28,-,TRBJ1-5,ASSLEGFSQPQH
TRBV7-2,TRBD1,TRBJ1-5,ASSLYRDSGRPQH
TRBV7-9,-,TRBJ1-2,ASSLGSGLGYGYT
TRBV27,TRBD1,TRBJ2-5,ASSLAGGGQETQY
TRBV27,TRBD1,TRBJ2-7,ASSSRTGSYEQY
TRBV7-9,TRBD1,TRBJ1-4,ASSSTSGGAWEKLF
TRBV6-1,TRBD1,TRBJ2-1,ASSERDRGGNEQF
TRBV2,-,TRBJ2-4,ASSVAHKNIQY
TRBV4-1,TRBD2,-,ASSQESLAGGYPYEQY
TRBV7-9,-,TRBJ2-3,ASSLGGGLLDTQY
TRBV6-1,-,TRBJ2-7,ASSEEQGPYEQY
TRBV19,-,TRBJ1-6,ASSMASGPPLH
TRBV7-9,-,TRBJ2-2,ASSSRTWNTGELF
TRBV6-5,-,TRBJ1-4,ASSSDMWAEKLF
TRBV27,-,TRBJ2-2,ASSFLETGGSGELF
TRBV6-1,-,TRBJ1-1,ASRRNTEAF
TRBV5-6,TRBD2,TRBJ2-2,ASSPTGLAGGPGSGELF
TRBV6-5,-,TRBJ1-1,ASSYKGLITEAF
TRBV27,-,TRBJ1-4,ASSYGATNEKLF
TRBV6-5,TRBD2,TRBJ2-7,ASKGLAGEQY
TRBV7-6,-,TRBJ1-1,ASSSSSGVKGAEAF
TRBV10-3,-,TRBJ1-5,AISESRAGDQPQH